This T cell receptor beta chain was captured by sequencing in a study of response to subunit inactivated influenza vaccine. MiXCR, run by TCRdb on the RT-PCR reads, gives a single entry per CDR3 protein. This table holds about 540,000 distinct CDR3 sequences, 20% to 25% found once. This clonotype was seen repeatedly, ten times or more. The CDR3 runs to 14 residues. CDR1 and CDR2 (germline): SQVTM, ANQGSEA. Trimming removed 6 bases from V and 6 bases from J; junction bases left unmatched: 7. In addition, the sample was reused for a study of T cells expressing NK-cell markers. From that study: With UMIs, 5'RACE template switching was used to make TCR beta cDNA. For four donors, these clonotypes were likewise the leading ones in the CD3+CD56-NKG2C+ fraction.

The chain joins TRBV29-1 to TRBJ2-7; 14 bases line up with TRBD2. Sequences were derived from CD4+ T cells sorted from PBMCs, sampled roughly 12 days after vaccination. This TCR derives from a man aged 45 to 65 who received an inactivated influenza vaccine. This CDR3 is CSVAGLAGASEQYF. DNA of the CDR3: TGCAGCGTGGCGGGACTAGCGGGAGCTAGCGAGCAGTACTTC.